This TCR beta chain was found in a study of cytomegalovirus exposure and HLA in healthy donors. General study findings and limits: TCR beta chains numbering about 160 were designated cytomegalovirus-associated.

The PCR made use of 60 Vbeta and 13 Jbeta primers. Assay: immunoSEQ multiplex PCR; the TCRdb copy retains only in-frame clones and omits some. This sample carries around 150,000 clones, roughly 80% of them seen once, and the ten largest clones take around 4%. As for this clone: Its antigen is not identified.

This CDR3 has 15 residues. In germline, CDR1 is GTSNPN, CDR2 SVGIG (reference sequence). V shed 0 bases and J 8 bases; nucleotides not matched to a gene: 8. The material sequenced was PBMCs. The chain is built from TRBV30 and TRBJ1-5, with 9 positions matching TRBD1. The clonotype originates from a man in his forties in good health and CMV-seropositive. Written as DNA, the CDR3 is TGTGCCTGGAGTGTTTCGGGACAGGGTATTAAGCCCCAGCATTTT. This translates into CAWSVSGQGIKPQHF. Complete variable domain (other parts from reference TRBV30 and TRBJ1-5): SQTIHQWPATLVQPVGSPLSLECTVEGTSNPNLYWYRQAAGRGLQLLFYSVGIGQISSEVPQNLSASRPQDRQFILSSKKLLLSDSGFYLCAWSVSGQGIKPQHFGDGTRLSIL.